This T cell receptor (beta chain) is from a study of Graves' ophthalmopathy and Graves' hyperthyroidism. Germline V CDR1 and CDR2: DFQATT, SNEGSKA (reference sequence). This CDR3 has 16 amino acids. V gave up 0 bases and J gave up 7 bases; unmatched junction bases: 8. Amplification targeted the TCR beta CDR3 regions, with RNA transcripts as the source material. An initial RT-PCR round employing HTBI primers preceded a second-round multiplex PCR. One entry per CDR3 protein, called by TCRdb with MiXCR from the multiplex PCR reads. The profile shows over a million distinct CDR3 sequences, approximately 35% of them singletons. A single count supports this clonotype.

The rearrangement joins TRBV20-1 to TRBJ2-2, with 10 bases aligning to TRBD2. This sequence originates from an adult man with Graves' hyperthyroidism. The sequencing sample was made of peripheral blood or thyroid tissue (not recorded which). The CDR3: CSARDSLAGADGELFF. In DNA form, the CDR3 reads TGCAGTGCTAGAGATAGTCTAGCGGGAGCGGACGGGGAGCTGTTTTTT.